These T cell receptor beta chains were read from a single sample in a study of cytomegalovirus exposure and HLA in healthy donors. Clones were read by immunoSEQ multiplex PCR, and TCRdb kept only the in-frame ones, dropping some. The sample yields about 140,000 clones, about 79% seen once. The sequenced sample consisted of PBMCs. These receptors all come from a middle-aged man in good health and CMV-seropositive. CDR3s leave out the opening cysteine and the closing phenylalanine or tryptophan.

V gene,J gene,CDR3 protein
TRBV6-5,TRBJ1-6,ASSYDLGAGSPLH
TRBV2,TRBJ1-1,ASTEGTAINTEAF
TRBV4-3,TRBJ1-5,ASSQDVAGQNNQPQH
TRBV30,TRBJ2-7,AWSMTVYEQY
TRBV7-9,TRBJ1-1,SSTSGGGTF
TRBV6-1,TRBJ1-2,ASSDYRGNYGYT
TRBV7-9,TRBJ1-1,ASSGTQNTEAF
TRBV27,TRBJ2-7,ASSFLLAGADEQY
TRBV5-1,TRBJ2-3,ASSLGLAGNTDTQY
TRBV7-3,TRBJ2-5,ASSFGQGETQY
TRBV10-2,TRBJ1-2,ASSAGGGPYGYT
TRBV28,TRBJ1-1,ASSPTHRALNTEAF
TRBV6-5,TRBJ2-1,ASSRTSGFYNEQF
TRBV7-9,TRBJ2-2,ASSFGQGWLF
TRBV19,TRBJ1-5,ASNVISGGDQPQH
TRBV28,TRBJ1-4,ASSPSPVMKGR
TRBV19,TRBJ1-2,ASSIDRGRSGYT
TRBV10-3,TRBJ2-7,AISTEQGQGGGYEQY
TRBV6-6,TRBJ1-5,ASIPRGRAQPQH
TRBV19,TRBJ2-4,ASSIVPGGTRNIQY
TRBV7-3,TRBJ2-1,ASSPGLAGGERF
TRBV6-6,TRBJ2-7,ASSYSKGVGYEQY
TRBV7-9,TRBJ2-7,ASSHTGYEQY
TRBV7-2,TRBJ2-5,ASSTYRLAGALQETQY
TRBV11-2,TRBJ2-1,ASSFVGRRGNNEQF
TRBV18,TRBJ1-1,ASSPSSGQMNTEAF
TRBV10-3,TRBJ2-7,AISELNSHEQY
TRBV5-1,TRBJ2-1,ASSRLAGSSYNEQF
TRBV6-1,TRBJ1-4,ASRILGGRRLF
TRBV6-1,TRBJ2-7,ASSAQWGYERRGYEQY
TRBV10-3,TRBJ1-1,AIGDSTNTEAF
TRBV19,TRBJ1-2,ASAGTASNYGYT
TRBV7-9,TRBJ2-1,ASSLYGGDTYNEQF
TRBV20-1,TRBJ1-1,SANRGTEAF
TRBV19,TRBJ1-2,ASSMETGGVGYGYT
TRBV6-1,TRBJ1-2,ASRTLQGDYGYT
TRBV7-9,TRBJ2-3,ASSAVIAGLGDTQY
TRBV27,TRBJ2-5,ASGDSRVQETQY
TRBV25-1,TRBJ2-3,ASSRDFGTQY
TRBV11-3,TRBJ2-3,ASSLEVRGGTDTQY